The present T cell receptor (beta chain) was sequenced within a study of T cells in Graves' hyperthyroidism and ophthalmopathy. For the study at large: It was at initial diagnosis, before any treatment, that peripheral blood was collected.

This clonotype appeared many times. No antigen is known for it. Overall study results and limits: The model made its ophthalmopathy prediction, and onset followed a median about 5.9 months later.

The V end was cut by 10 bases, the J end by 12 bases, with 16 bases between. This CDR3 spans 11 amino acids. The germline gives CDR1 MDHEN, CDR2 SYDVKM. Amplification targeted TCR beta CDR3 regions from RNA transcripts. An initial round of RT-PCR targeting the TCR CDR3 relied on the HTBI primer set. In TCRdb, the multiplex PCR reads were re-called with MiXCR into one record per CDR3 protein. The profile shows 200,000 to 250,000 distinct CDR3 sequences, approximately 20% of them singletons. The chain couples TRBV28 to TRBJ2-1; D is possibly TRBD1 or TRBD2 (5 bases each). The clonotype was recovered from a man in his forties with Graves' hyperthyroidism. Source material: blood. In nucleotides, the CDR3 is TGTGCCACCCGGGACCCGCGTTTGCAGTTCTTC. It is translated as CATRDPRLQFF. Using reference TRBV28 and TRBJ2-1 for the parts outside the CDR3, the full variable domain is DVKVTQSSRYLVKRTGEKVFLECVQDMDHENMFWYRQDPGLGLRLIYFSYDVKMKEKGDIPEGYSVSREKKERFSLILESASTNQTSMYLCATRDPRLQFFGPGTRLTVL.